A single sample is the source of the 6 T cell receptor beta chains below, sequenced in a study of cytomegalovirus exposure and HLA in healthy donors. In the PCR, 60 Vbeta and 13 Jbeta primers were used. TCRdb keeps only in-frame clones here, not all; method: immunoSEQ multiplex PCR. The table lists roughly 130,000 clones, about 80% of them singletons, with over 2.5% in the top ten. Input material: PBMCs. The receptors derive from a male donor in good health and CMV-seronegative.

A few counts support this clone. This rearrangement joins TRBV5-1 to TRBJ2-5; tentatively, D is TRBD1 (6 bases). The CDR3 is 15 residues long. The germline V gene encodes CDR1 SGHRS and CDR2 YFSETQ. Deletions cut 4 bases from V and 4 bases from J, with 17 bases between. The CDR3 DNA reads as TGCGCCAGCAGCCCCCCCAATTCCAGGGGAGAGACCCAGTACTTC. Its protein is CASSPPNSRGETQYF.

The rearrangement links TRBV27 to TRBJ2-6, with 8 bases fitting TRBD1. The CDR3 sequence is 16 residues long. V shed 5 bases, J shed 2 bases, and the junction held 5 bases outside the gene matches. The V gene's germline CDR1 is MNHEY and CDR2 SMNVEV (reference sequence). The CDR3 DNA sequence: TGTGCCAGCAGTCTACGACAGGGGACTGGGGCCAACGTCCTGACTTTC. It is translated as CASSLRQGTGANVLTF.

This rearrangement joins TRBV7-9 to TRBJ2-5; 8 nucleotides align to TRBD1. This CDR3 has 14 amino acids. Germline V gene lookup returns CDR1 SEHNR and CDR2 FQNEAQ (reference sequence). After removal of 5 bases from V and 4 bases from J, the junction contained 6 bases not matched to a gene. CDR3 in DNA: TGTGCCAGCAGCCGTACAGGGGGAGCAGAGACCCAGTACTTC. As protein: CASSRTGGAETQYF.

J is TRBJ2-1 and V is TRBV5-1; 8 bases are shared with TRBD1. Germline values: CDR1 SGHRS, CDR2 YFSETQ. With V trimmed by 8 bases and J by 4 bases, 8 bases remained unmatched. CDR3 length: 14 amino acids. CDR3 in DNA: TGCGCCAGTGCCGGGACAGGAATATACAATGAGCAGTTCTTC. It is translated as CASAGTGIYNEQFF.

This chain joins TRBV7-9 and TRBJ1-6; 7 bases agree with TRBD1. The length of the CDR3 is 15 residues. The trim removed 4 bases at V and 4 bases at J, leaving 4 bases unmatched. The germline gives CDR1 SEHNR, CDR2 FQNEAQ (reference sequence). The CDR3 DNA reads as TGTGCCAGCAGCTCTGGACAGGTTTATAATTCACCCCTCCACTTT. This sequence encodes CASSSGQVYNSPLHF.

CDR3 coding DNA: TGCAGCGTTGGAAACCGAGGAGGTGAGCAGTTCTTC. It translates to CSVGNRGGEQFF. The chain uses TRBV29-1 and TRBJ2-1; D may be TRBD2 (5 bases). The CDR3 has 12 amino acids. V was cut by 4 bases and J by 9 bases, with 13 bases left in between. Germline V gene sequence: CDR1 SQVTM, CDR2 ANQGSEA.